This TCR beta chain was captured in a study of cytomegalovirus exposure and HLA in healthy donors. The PCR had 60 Vbeta and 13 Jbeta primers. Sequenced by immunoSEQ multiplex PCR; TCRdb stores in-frame clones only, minus some. The sample lists approximately 140,000 clones, less than 80% occurring once. CDR3 length: 14 residues. Trimming removed 8 bases at V and 1 base at J, with 15 bases between. Germline V CDR1 and CDR2: MNHNS, SASEGT. This TCR derives from a woman in her forties or fifties in good health and CMV-seropositive. Specimen: PBMCs. The chain couples TRBV6-1 to TRBJ2-7, with D maybe TRBD1 (6 bases). CDR3 sequence reads: CASFPTGLSYEQYF. The CDR3 DNA reads TGTGCCAGCTTCCCGACAGGACTTTCCTACGAGCAGTACTTC.